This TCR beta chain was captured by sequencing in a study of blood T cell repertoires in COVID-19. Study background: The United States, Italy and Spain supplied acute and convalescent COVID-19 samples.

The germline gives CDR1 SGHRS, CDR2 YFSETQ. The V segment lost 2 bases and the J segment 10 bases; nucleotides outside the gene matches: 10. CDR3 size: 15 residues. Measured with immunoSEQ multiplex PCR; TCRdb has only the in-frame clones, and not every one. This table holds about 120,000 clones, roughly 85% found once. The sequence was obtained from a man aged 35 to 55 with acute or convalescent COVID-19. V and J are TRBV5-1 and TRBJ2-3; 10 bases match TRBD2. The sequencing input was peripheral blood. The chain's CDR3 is CASSLGPSGGWAQYF. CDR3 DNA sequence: TGCGCCAGCAGCTTAGGGCCTAGCGGGGGTTGGGCGCAGTATTTT.